Each of the 25 T cell receptor beta chains below was sequenced from the same sample in a study of vaccination effects on CD4 cells after COVID-19. The table came from immunoSEQ multiplex PCR; TCRdb's copy has only in-frame clones and leaves some out. Counted here are about 45,000 clones, 72% occurring once; the ten biggest clones make up about 9.5%. A 10-day culture period preceded the isolation of CD4+ T cells. Two-dose BNT162b2 or mRNA-1273 vaccination was given to participants. What these receptors recognize is not known. The starting material was CD4+ T cells from PBMCs cultured without peptide, obtained after COVID-19 vaccination. The receptors here all came from a human donor who received a COVID-19 vaccine.

This clone was counted once. This rearrangement joins TRBV11-1 to TRBJ2-7; D might be TRBD1 (5 bases). CDR1 and CDR2 (germline): SGHAT, FQDESV (reference sequence). V dropped 1 base and J dropped 4 bases, with 8 bases sitting between them. This CDR3 has 13 amino acids. CDR3 sequence (DNA): TGTGCCAGCAGCTTAGGACAGAGATACGAGCAGTACTTC. Amino acid sequence: CASSLGQRYEQYF.

The chain uses TRBV25-1 and TRBJ1-1; weak D call: TRBD1 (6 bases). This CDR3 region has 14 residues. Trimming stripped 2 bases from V and 11 bases from J, with 18 bases between. Germline lookup yields CDR1 MGHDK and CDR2 SYGVNS. In nucleotides, the CDR3 is TGTGCCAGCAGTGAAATAGTTTGGGGGCATGGGGCTTTCTTT. Encoded protein: CASSEIVWGHGAFF.

The CDR3 DNA reads as TGTGCCAGCAGCTTCCCAGGGCTAGTCAATGAGCAGTTCTTC. The encoded protein is CASSFPGLVNEQFF. The genes are TRBV7-8 and TRBJ2-1, with D possibly matching TRBD1 (5 bases). Looked up from germline, CDR1 is SGHVS and CDR2 is FQNEAQ. The CDR3 runs 14 residues. Trimming shortened V by 3 bases and J by 6 bases, and 12 bases separated the two germline ends. The variable domain in full, with the rest retrieved from reference TRBV7-8 and TRBJ2-1, is GAGVSQSPRYKVAKRGQDVALRCDPISGHVSLFWYQQALGQGPEFLTYFQNEAQLDKSGLPSDRFFAERPEGSVSTLKIQRTQQEDSAVYLCASSFPGLVNEQFFGPGTRLTVL.

The rearrangement links TRBV6-2 or TRBV6-3 to TRBJ1-2; no firm D call. Germline CDR1 reads MNHEY; CDR2 reads SVGEGT. V was shortened by 5 bases and J by 6 bases, with 10 bases between the two germline ends. This CDR3 has 12 residues. CDR3 protein: CASSQAFDGYTF. The CDR3, as DNA: TGTGCCAGCAGTCAGGCTTTCGATGGCTACACCTTC.

The rearrangement joins TRBV5-5 to TRBJ1-5, with D possibly TRBD1 on 5 matching bases. The germline V gene has CDR1 SGHKS and CDR2 YYEKEE (reference sequence). The CDR3 is 14 amino acids. The V gene lost 4 bases and the J gene lost 8 bases, with 16 bases spanning the gap. CDR3 nucleotide sequence: TGTGCCAGCAGCGTTACCGCAGGGTATGAGCCCCAGCATTTT. Amino acids: CASSVTAGYEPQHF.

This chain uses TRBV7-7 with TRBJ2-5; D remains unclear. V was shortened by 4 bases and J by 1 base, with 13 bases between the two germline ends. The CDR3 has 15 amino acids. The germline CDR1 and CDR2 sequences are SSHAT and FNYEAQ (reference sequence). CDR3 in DNA: TGTGCCAGCAGCTCTGGTCGAGTGTTCCAAGAGACCCAGTACTTC. Its translation is CASSSGRVFQETQYF.

The rearrangement joins TRBV20-1 to TRBJ1-2; D not certain. Germline V gives CDR1 DFQATT, CDR2 SNEGSKA (reference sequence). The V end lost 3 bases, the J end lost 8 bases, and 10 bases lay between the germline ends. The CDR3 has 11 residues. The CDR3 region has the DNA TGCAGTGCTAGTTACTATCCCGGCTACACCTTC. It is translated as CSASYYPGYTF.

The V gene is TRBV11-3, the J gene TRBJ2-7; no definite D call. In germline, CDR1 is SGHNT, CDR2 YENEEA. The V end lost 4 bases, the J end lost 1 base, and 8 bases lay between the germline ends. This CDR3 is built from 13 residues. The CDR3 here is CASSSTDSYEQYF. The CDR3, as DNA: TGTGCCAGCAGCTCCACTGATTCCTACGAGCAGTACTTC.

The chain links TRBV4-2 to TRBJ2-7; 8 bases are shared with TRBD2. J lost 2 bases, V lost 0 bases, and 9 bases had no gene match. This CDR3 contains 17 residues. The germline gives CDR1 LGHNA, CDR2 YNFKEQ. CDR3 DNA sequence: TGTGCCAGCAGCCAAGATTGGGGAGCGGGGGTGACCTACGAGCAGTACTTC. As protein: CASSQDWGAGVTYEQYF.

The rearrangement uses TRBV7-9 and TRBJ1-6; TRBD1 matches at 9 bases. J lost 8 bases, V lost 8 bases, and 4 bases had no gene match. Per the germline V gene, CDR1 is SEHNR and CDR2 is FQNEAQ (reference sequence). CDR3 length: 13 amino acids. Here the CDR3 reads CASGGQGDSPLHF. As DNA, the CDR3 is TGTGCCAGCGGGGGACAGGGAGATTCACCCCTCCACTTT.

The V call is TRBV27, the J call TRBJ2-5; TRBD1 matches 11 bases. Germline V CDR1 and CDR2: MNHEY, SMNVEV (reference sequence). This CDR3 comprises 15 residues. Trimming at V came to 5 bases and at J to 4 bases, leaving 6 bases not matched to a gene. The CDR3 nucleotides are TGTGCCAGCAGTGCCGGGACAGGGGGAAGAGAGACCCAGTACTTC. Its translation is CASSAGTGGRETQYF.

The chain has TRBV7-6 and TRBJ1-2, with D possibly being TRBD1 (5 bases). Germline-derived CDR1 and CDR2 are SGHVS and FNYEAQ. The length of the CDR3 is 16 residues. Trimming took off 5 bases at V and 6 bases at J, with 22 bases between the two ends. CDR3 region: CASSPLPTRTGDGYTF. In nucleotides, the CDR3 is TGTGCCAGCAGCCCGCTCCCCACGCGGACGGGGGATGGCTACACCTTC.

This clone showed up just a few times. The chain has TRBV10-3 and TRBJ2-7; TRBD1 matches at 8 bases. The CDR3 is 14 residues long. Trimming cost V 3 bases and J 7 bases; bases outside gene matches: 8. Germline V gene sequence: CDR1 ENHRY, CDR2 SYGVKD. CDR3: CAISDISRGHEQYF. CDR3 nucleotide sequence: TGTGCCATCAGTGATATATCCAGGGGGCATGAGCAGTACTTC.

V gene TRBV10-1 combines with J gene TRBJ2-3, with D possibly matching TRBD2 (6 bases). CDR1 is WNHNN, CDR2 SYGVQD, per germline (reference sequence). This CDR3 has 15 amino acids. V gave up 0 bases and J gave up 3 bases, with 10 bases separating them. The CDR3 DNA is TGCGCCAGCAGTGAGTCCGGGGGAACGACAGATACGCAGTATTTT. Its translation is CASSESGGTTDTQYF.

The sample holds one count of this clone. V is TRBV13 and J is TRBJ2-7; possibly TRBD1 for D (6 bases). Trimming shortened V by 1 base and J by 2 bases, and 18 bases separated the two germline ends. CDR3 length equals 17 residues. Germline loops: CDR1 PRHDT, CDR2 FYEKMQ (reference sequence). The CDR3: CASSLESGAGAPYEQYF. In nucleotides, the CDR3 is TGTGCCAGCAGCTTAGAATCCGGGGCAGGGGCCCCCTACGAGCAGTACTTC.

V and J are TRBV2 and TRBJ2-5; no firm D call. This CDR3 comprises 13 residues. Deletions cut 7 bases from V and 1 base from J, with 10 bases between. Germline CDR1 and CDR2: SNHLY and FYNNEI. CDR3 amino acids: CASNGVFQETQYF. For the CDR3, the DNA is TGTGCCAGCAATGGGGTTTTCCAAGAGACCCAGTACTTC.

The chain recombines TRBV19 with TRBJ1-1; 10 nucleotides agree with TRBD1. Unmatched junction bases numbered 11, after V lost 5 bases and J lost 11 bases. Germline V CDR1 and CDR2: LNHDA, SQIVND (reference sequence). The CDR3 runs to 14 residues. The CDR3 region is CASSPGDRGSGAFF. CDR3 DNA sequence: TGTGCCAGTAGTCCTGGGGACAGGGGAAGTGGTGCTTTCTTT.

The chain couples TRBV3-1 (or the pseudogene TRBV3-2) to TRBJ2-5, with 12 positions matching TRBD2. The J segment lost 3 bases and the V segment lost 5 bases, leaving 10 bases of the junction unmatched. The germline V gene encodes CDR1 LGHDT and CDR2 YNNKEL (reference sequence). This CDR3 comprises 17 residues. Here the CDR3 reads CASSSPTSGSMKETQYF. The CDR3 bases are TGTGCCAGCAGCTCGCCGACTAGCGGGAGTATGAAAGAGACCCAGTACTTC.

This clone ranks as medium-sized. CDR3 bases: TGCGCCAGCAGCGAACCCGGGACAGCCGTCCGAAGTAACTATGGCTACACCTTC. This codes for CASSEPGTAVRSNYGYTF. The chain uses TRBV5-1 and TRBJ1-2; 7 nucleotides agree with TRBD1. The CDR3 totals 18 residues. Losses at the gene ends were 4 bases for V and 1 base for J; bases not matched to a gene: 16. CDR1 and CDR2 (germline): SGHRS, YFSETQ.

The V call is TRBV5-1, the J call TRBJ2-2; 8 bases line up with TRBD1. Losses at the gene ends were 0 bases for V and 4 bases for J; bases not matched to a gene: 8. The germline V gene has CDR1 SGHRS and CDR2 YFSETQ. The CDR3 runs 17 residues. CDR3 residues: CASSLGVRTGSTGELFF. The CDR3 coding sequence is TGCGCCAGCAGCTTGGGGGTAAGGACAGGGAGCACCGGGGAGCTGTTTTTT.

The gene calls are TRBV7-8 and TRBJ2-2, with D possibly being TRBD2 (6 bases). The CDR3 runs to 15 residues. Trimming shortened V by 3 bases and J by 3 bases, and 11 bases separated the two germline ends. CDR1 SGHVS and CDR2 FQNEAQ come from the germline V gene. CDR3 residues: CASSFVGLDTGELFF. In DNA form, the CDR3 reads TGTGCCAGCAGCTTCGTGGGACTCGACACCGGGGAGCTGTTTTTT.

This rearrangement joins TRBV10-3 to TRBJ1-2; 9 bases are shared with TRBD1. V was pared by 6 bases and J by 2 bases, with 1 base of the junction left unmatched. CDR3 length equals 13 residues. Germline V lookup: CDR1 ENHRY, CDR2 SYGVKD. The chain's CDR3 is CAIRGTGNYGYTF. The DNA for the CDR3 is TGTGCCATCAGGGGGACAGGGAACTATGGCTACACCTTC.

CDR3 residues: CASSSVLPISGNTIYF. The CDR3 nucleotides are TGTGCCAGCAGCTCCGTCCTCCCCATCTCTGGAAACACCATATATTTT. The chain couples TRBV5-5 to TRBJ1-3, with D hard to call. The CDR3 runs 16 residues. V gave up 3 bases and J gave up 0 bases, with 13 bases separating them. Germline V gives CDR1 SGHKS, CDR2 YYEKEE (reference sequence).

J is TRBJ2-3 and V is TRBV5-6; D gene uncertain. Germline V gene sequence: CDR1 SGHDT, CDR2 YYEEEE. The V end lost 2 bases, the J end lost 3 bases, and 7 bases lay between the germline ends. This CDR3 contains 13 residues. DNA of the CDR3: TGTGCCAGCAGCTTATCTAGGACAGATACGCAGTATTTT. It yields the protein CASSLSRTDTQYF. Together with reference TRBV5-6 and TRBJ2-3, the CDR3 gives the full variable domain: DAGVTQSPTHLIKTRGQQVTLRCSPKSGHDTVSWYQQALGQGPQFIFQYYEEEERQRGNFPDRFSGHQFPNYSSELNVNALLLGDSALYLCASSLSRTDTQYFGPGTRLTVL.

The rearrangement links TRBV3-1 (or the pseudogene TRBV3-2) to TRBJ1-1; 7 bases line up with TRBD1. From germline, CDR1 is LGHDT and CDR2 YNNKEL (reference sequence). This CDR3 has 14 amino acids. After removal of 1 base from V and 5 bases from J, the junction contained 4 bases not matched to a gene. CDR3 in amino acids: CASSQGTGWTEAFF. The CDR3 region has the DNA TGTGCCAGCAGCCAAGGGACAGGATGGACTGAAGCTTTCTTT.